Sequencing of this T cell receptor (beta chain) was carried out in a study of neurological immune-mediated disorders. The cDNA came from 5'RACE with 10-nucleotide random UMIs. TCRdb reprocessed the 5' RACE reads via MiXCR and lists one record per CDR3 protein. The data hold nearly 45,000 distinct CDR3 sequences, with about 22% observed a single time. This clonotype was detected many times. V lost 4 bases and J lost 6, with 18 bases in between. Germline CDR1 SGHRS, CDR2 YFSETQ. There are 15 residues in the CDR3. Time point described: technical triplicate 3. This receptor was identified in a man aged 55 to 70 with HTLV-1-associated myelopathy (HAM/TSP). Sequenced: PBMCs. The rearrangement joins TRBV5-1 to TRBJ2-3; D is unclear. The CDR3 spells CASSPFRGIEDTQYF. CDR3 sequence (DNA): TGCGCCAGCAGCCCTTTTCGAGGAATCGAGGATACGCAGTATTTT.